This entry describes one T cell receptor beta chain. Which antigen it targets is not known. Base qualities are not recorded, but no much larger clone differs from it by a single base. According to the germline V gene (reference sequence), CDR1 reads MNHEY and CDR2 reads SMNVEV. V sheds 3 bases and J sheds 2 bases, leaving 13 bases between their ends. Inclusive of the bounding cysteine and phenylalanine, the CDR3 is 15 residues long. The entry retains the CDR3 DNA only, 45 bases that are in frame from base 1. The sample originates from a study of cytomegalovirus exposure and HLA in healthy donors (dated by TCRdb to the late 2010s). About the investigation overall: According to an earlier analysis of 450 to 650 of the donors, about 179 million T cells yielded over 100 million unique TCR beta sequences and approximately 300 Gb of sequence data. Around 300 gigabases of sequencing data and 70 million to 85 million unique TCR sequences were included in an early release covering around 600 HLA-typed donors. Of the 300 to 400 genotyped donors, around 81% fell in the genetic ancestry cluster associated with self-reported Caucasian donors. The study aimed to test whether signatures of past pathogen exposure could be identified by cataloging public T cell receptors. The T cell repertoires of 666 subjects were profiled by immunosequencing and related to cytomegalovirus serostatus. Besides the first cohort of around 700 subjects, a separate validation cohort made up of over 100 different subjects was used. The study combined high-throughput TCR immunosequencing, statistical association of individual TCRs with disease status, and machine learning to predict cytomegalovirus infection status. A later analysis re-analyzed previously published TCR beta repertoires from 600 to 850 donors and added high-resolution HLA genotyping to study TCR occurrence patterns. The later analysis used no new phenotypic data to find candidate immune exposures, relying instead on TCR beta sequences and their occurrence across donors. An earlier analysis of approximately 580 of the donors used high-throughput TCR beta sequencing to judge whether each TCR beta V gene segment behaved as functional or pseudogenic. Donor age, sex, ethnicity and CMV serostatus were collected together with the repertoire data. Genome-wide SNP genotypes for about 55% of the roughly 670 donors were used in a later genetic analysis, which treated that subset as a discovery cohort. Every discovery cohort repertoire had been produced on one sequencing platform. Class I and class II HLA loci were covered by the typing at four-digit resolution. Typing coverage differed by locus: A, B, C, DRB1 and DQB1 were typed in about 629-640 donors, DQA1 in roughly 500, DPA1 in around 580, and DPB1 in just under 480. Roughly 5 DR-DQ haplotypes were treated as single units for association and clustering because of strong linkage in the cohort. Among 300 to 500 genotyped donors of the cohort, an average of approximately 220,000 unique TCR beta nucleotide sequences was sequenced per donor, of which about 19% were non-productive. Overall study outcomes, separate from this receptor: The presence/absence analyses assumed that sequencing depth was roughly uniform across donors, and that assumption may not be true. It was suggested by the authors that the approach could potentially be generalized to other disease states and immunological phenotypes. Most CMV-associated TCR beta chains appeared to be HLA-restricted in a later analysis, and the HLA associations seemed to be driven largely by CMV exposure. In vitro tests confirmed that a few of the cytomegalovirus-associated TCR beta chains recognize cytomegalovirus antigens. According to a later analysis, TCR association rates differed among HLA loci, with DRB1 alleles showing the most associated TCRs and HLA-C alleles showing the fewest. A later genetic analysis associated a missense DCLRE1C variant with V-gene and J-gene trimming of TCR beta chains, and an independent cohort replicated the association. Some IMGT-functional V segments, including TRBV6-2 and TRBV6-3, could not be told apart with the 87-base-pair reads, so those segments were excluded. In both the original and validation cohorts, the classifier was reported to diagnose cytomegalovirus status with high specificity and sensitivity. A further reported finding was that TCR beta sequences accurately predicted the HLA-A and HLA-B alleles for most subjects in the first cohort. For the cohort, immune exposure information was limited to CMV serostatus. In an earlier analysis of 500 to 650 of the donors, most TCR beta V segments appeared in productive rearrangements about 90% or about 30% of the time, broadly matching IMGT annotations. A cluster of highly shared sequence variants was judged likely to represent a technical artifact of the sequencing pipeline. The cohort was sequenced for TCR beta chains only, and without alpha or paired-chain data the features that could be detected were limited. Specific HLA alleles were associated with 15,000 to 20,000 TCR beta sequences at a false discovery rate of 0.05 in a later analysis. According to a later analysis, parvovirus B19, influenza, CMV and Epstein-Barr virus appeared linked to several top co-occurrence clusters. The study gave a list of 150 to 200 TCR beta chains associated with cytomegalovirus. Linkage disequilibrium might explain the correlated functional status among segregating V segments, but an unknown experimental factor could not be ruled out. Because some donors lacked HLA typing at each locus, the association tests relied only on the typed subset. Compared with the 666-donor mean, donors in an Asian-associated ancestry cluster had fewer N-insertions in productive TCRs, according to a later genetic analysis. Because counts were too low, seventeen rarely observed V segments, including chromosome 9 orphons, were excluded from the earlier analysis of around 590 of the donors. A later analysis found that HLA-associated TCR beta chains were more clonally expanded and had lower generation probabilities than equally common non-associated chains. Assigning TCR associations to individual alleles was difficult when HLA alleles, especially DR and DQ, strongly co-occurred. Most TCR sequences were observed very rarely across donors, whereas some public TCRs were present in many individuals.

The cohort consisted of some 730 healthy bone marrow donors. At the time of sampling, all cohort members were nominally healthy, though unrecorded immune exposures were likely present. The donor was CMV seropositive and belonged to the group of 250 to 300 seropositive cohort members. Each donor provided a peripheral blood sample, and peripheral blood mononuclear cells were used for TCR beta sequencing. The Qiagen DNeasy Blood Extraction Kit was used to extract genomic DNA from the blood cell samples. Library preparation used the immunoSEQ multiplex PCR assay. For the multiplex PCR, a mixture combining 60 forward primers for TCR Vbeta segments and 13 reverse primers for TCR Jbeta segments was used. Amplification of the CDR3 region of rearranged TCR beta genes was performed with a multiplex PCR assay on genomic DNA. On the Illumina HiSeq System, the amplified TCR beta libraries were sequenced as 87-base-pair reads. The authors processed their data as follows. In a later analysis, roughly 80 million unique TCR beta chains were counted across the roughly 700 repertoires, and roughly 11 million of these chains were shared by at least two donors. A nearest-neighbor algorithm error-corrected the raw reads and collapsed the reads into unique sequences, merging closely related sequences to remove PCR and sequencing errors. V, D and J gene segments were assigned by aligning CDR3 sequences to IMGT reference sequences. For a sequence to be retained, at least a six-nucleotide match to both a V gene segment and a J gene segment was required. Rearrangements were classified as productive when the CDR3 lacked stop codons and remained in frame with V and J, and all other rearrangements were classified as non-productive. Following IMGT convention, CDR3 was defined as the stretch from the second conserved V-encoded cysteine up to the conserved J-encoded phenylalanine. Sequences without an unambiguous match to a single V gene segment were excluded from the earlier analysis of several hundred of the donors. In an earlier analysis of approximately 560 of the donors, a V segment was called functional when productive rearrangements were above 56.7%, and segregating when the standard deviation between donors exceeded 5%. A statistical classification framework was built for diagnosing cytomegalovirus status from the catalog of TCR beta chain sequences. In a later analysis, V and J genes were assigned by comparing TCR nucleotide sequences against IMGT/GENE-DB human TR gene sequences. The TCRdist pipeline was used in a later analysis to assign CDR3 sequences and most-parsimonious VDJ recombination scenarios. In a later analysis, every TCR beta chain was defined by the combination of its CDR3 amino acid sequence and its V-gene family, and reads without a unique V-gene family were dropped. As a way to deal with suspected cross-contamination and a sequencing artifact, a later analysis dropped nearly 600 nucleotide sequences that were highly shared and had low generation probability. In a later analysis, a clonal expansion index for each public chain was calculated from normalized within-repertoire ranks of inferred template counts. In a later analysis, generation probabilities were computed using a VDJ recombination model fitted to out-of-frame rearrangements, and the results were checked against IGoR. In a later analysis, hypergeometric tests were used to score TCR-TCR, TCR-HLA and TCR-CMV co-occurrence, with a repertoire-size bias correction applied to TCR pairs. False discovery rates were estimated in a later analysis by permuting HLA or CMV assignments 20 times. In a later analysis, co-occurring TCRs were grouped using DBSCAN, with TCRdist sequence similarity added in when clustering inside HLA-allele-positive subsets. Co-occurrence clustering excluded repertoires with fewer than 30,000 or more than 120,000 public chains, plus five with anomalous nucleotide sharing. Imported from immuneACCESS, the table was reduced by TCRdb to in-frame sequences with V and J called. These copies leave out some clones; in studies compared against another copy, an unresolved V gene accounts for under half, and the cause of the remainder is not known. The DNA was the basis for D and trimming; V, J and clone size are from that table. The sample table shows more than 75,000 clones, and 70% to 75% are seen once. The ten largest clones add up to 6.2% of the sample.

The chain uses TRBV27 and TRBJ2-5, with the D segment identity uncertain. The source of this sequence is a woman aged 45 to 65 in good health and CMV-seropositive. The sample comprised PBMCs. The DNA reads TGTGCCAGCAGTTTTGCAGGCTCTACTCAAGAGACCCAGTACTTC. It specifies CASSFAGSTQETQYF.